Given below is one T cell receptor (beta chain) in context. The assay was immunoSEQ multiplex PCR, and TCRdb's table has in-frame clones only and misses some. Of fewer than 350,000 clones listed, 88% are singletons. Grouping used clinical history reported by participants in a survey and questionnaire. The data stem from a study of blood T cell repertoires in COVID-19. Study summary: The United States, Italy and Spain were the sources of the acute and convalescent COVID-19 samples.

The CDR3 loop spans 16 amino acids. Germline V lookup: CDR1 LGHDT, CDR2 YNNKEL (reference sequence). The V and J ends lost 4 bases and 2 bases respectively, with 17 bases between them. The chain combines TRBV3-1 (or the pseudogene TRBV3-2) with TRBJ2-5, with D perhaps matching TRBD1 (5 bases). The sample taken for sequencing was PBMCs or T cells enriched from blood (not recorded which). The source of this sequence is an older woman in a cohort exposed to, infected with or recovered from COVID-19 (not recorded which). This CDR3 is CASSLPRTGSQETQYF. The CDR3 DNA sequence: TGTGCCAGCAGCCTCCCGAGAACAGGATCACAAGAGACCCAGTACTTC.